These 32 T cell receptor beta chains share one sample of origin, sequenced in a study of T cell repertoires in cytomegalovirus infection. For these TCRs, the target antigens are not known. One entry per CDR3 protein, called by TCRdb with MiXCR from the reads. The table lists 100,000 to 150,000 distinct CDR3 sequences, approximately 30% of them singletons. Specimen: CD8+ T cells from cultured PBMCs, collected from culture after CMV antigen stimulation. The receptors stem from a human donor in good health (CMV status not recorded). Some clones in this sample may be carry-over from other donors' samples.

This chain connects TRBV7-9 to TRBJ2-7, with 10 bases matching TRBD2. The CDR3 has 15 residues. Unmatched junction bases numbered 6, after V lost 5 bases and J lost 2 bases. Germline V gives CDR1 SEHNR, CDR2 FQNEAQ (reference sequence). The CDR3 sequence: CASSPSSGGPYEQYF. The DNA of the CDR3 is TGTGCCAGCAGCCCATCTAGCGGGGGCCCCTACGAGCAGTACTTC.

This clonotype was seen a single time. The J gene is TRBJ2-7, the V gene TRBV6-2 or TRBV6-3; D is perhaps TRBD1 or TRBD2 (6 bases each). Germline V gene data show CDR1 as MNHEY and CDR2 as SVGEGT. The V gene lost 0 bases and the J gene lost 0 bases, with 15 bases spanning the gap. This CDR3 is built from 17 residues. The CDR3 loop reads CASSYSPRDKSSYEQYF. The CDR3 region has the DNA TGTGCCAGCAGTTACTCGCCGCGGGACAAGAGCTCCTACGAGCAGTACTTC.

This chain links TRBV2 with TRBJ2-7; tentatively, D is TRBD1 or TRBD2 (5 bases each). The CDR3 spans 16 residues. Germline CDR1 SNHLY, CDR2 FYNNEI. V was shortened by 2 bases and J by 5 bases, with 19 bases between the two germline ends. CDR3 sequence: CASSEPTRDPGDEQYF. DNA for the CDR3: TGTGCCAGCAGTGAACCTACCCGGGACCCTGGGGACGAGCAGTACTTC.

The chain joins TRBV7-9 to TRBJ2-3; TRBD1 is a possible D gene (7 bases). Germline assignment: CDR1 SEHNR and CDR2 FQNEAQ (reference sequence). CDR3 length equals 16 residues. The V and J ends lost 5 bases and 1 base respectively, with 16 bases between them. The CDR3 here is CASSPRDRGRTDTQYF. In DNA form, the CDR3 reads TGTGCCAGCAGCCCGCGGGACAGAGGCCGCACAGATACGCAGTATTTT.

This clonotype was seen a few times. The V and J genes are TRBV7-9 and TRBJ1-1; D may be TRBD1 (5 bases). This CDR3 region has 15 residues. CDR1 and CDR2 (germline): SEHNR, FQNEAQ (reference sequence). With 2 bases removed from V and 3 bases from J, the gap between germline ends came to 13 bases. For the CDR3, the DNA is TGTGCCAGCAGCTTATACCAGGGCCATTACACTGAAGCTTTCTTT. Translation gives CASSLYQGHYTEAFF.

This clonotype has just a few counts. The V and J genes are TRBV9 and TRBJ2-1; 7 bases fit TRBD1. This CDR3 is 16 amino acids long. Looked up from germline, CDR1 is SGDLS and CDR2 is YYNGEE. Unmatched junction bases numbered 11, after V lost 0 bases and J lost 8 bases. The CDR3 coding sequence is TGTGCCAGCAGCGTAGGAGGGACAGTAGGGGCCCATGAGCAGTTCTTC. It yields the protein CASSVGGTVGAHEQFF.

The J gene is TRBJ2-7, the V gene TRBV7-6; 7 bases are shared with TRBD1. Germline loops: CDR1 SGHVS, CDR2 FNYEAQ. The CDR3 is 15 amino acids. V was clipped by 3 bases and J by 2 bases; unmatched bases: 7. The CDR3, as DNA: TGTGCCAGCAGCTTTTTTAGGGACAGAGCCTACGAGCAGTACTTC. Translating it yields CASSFFRDRAYEQYF. The full variable domain, rest sourced from reference TRBV7-6 and TRBJ2-7, is GAGVSQSPRYKVTKRGQDVALRCDPISGHVSLYWYRQALGQGPEFLTYFNYEAQQDKSGLPNDRFSAERPEGSISTLTIQRTEQRDSAMYRCASSFFRDRAYEQYFGPGTRLTVT.

The J gene is TRBJ1-4, the V gene TRBV6-6; weak D call: TRBD1 (5 bases). Germline V CDR1 and CDR2: MNHNY, SVGAGI (reference sequence). Trimming cost V 2 bases and J 8 bases, with 9 bases left between them. This CDR3 is built from 13 residues. The CDR3: CASSYGEGEKLFF. DNA of the CDR3: TGTGCCAGCAGTTACGGAGAGGGGGAAAAACTGTTTTTT.

This clonotype was recorded many times. The V and J genes are TRBV6-1 and TRBJ1-1; 8 bases agree with TRBD1. The germline V gene has CDR1 MNHNS and CDR2 SASEGT. Trimming cost V 2 bases and J 4 bases; bases outside gene matches: 6. CDR3 length equals 15 residues. As DNA, the CDR3 is TGTGCCAGCAGTGAATTCGAGGACAGGGCCACTGAAGCTTTCTTT. This codes for CASSEFEDRATEAFF.

This clonotype was observed a few times. V usage is TRBV27 and J usage is TRBJ2-7; 10 nucleotides agree with TRBD1. V was pared by 0 bases and J by 0 bases, with 8 bases of the junction left unmatched. CDR1 is MNHEY, CDR2 SMNVEV, per germline (reference sequence). The CDR3 is 18 residues long. This CDR3 is CASSLSGDRGPSSYEQYF. The CDR3 region has the DNA TGTGCCAGCAGTTTATCAGGGGACAGGGGACCCAGCTCCTACGAGCAGTACTTC.

This chain joins TRBV2 and TRBJ1-2, with D hard to call. Germline V CDR1 and CDR2: SNHLY, FYNNEI. V was clipped by 2 bases and J by 4 bases, with 5 bases between them. The CDR3 is 12 amino acids. DNA of the CDR3: TGTGCCAGCAGTGAAAAGTCCTATGGCTACACCTTC. It encodes CASSEKSYGYTF.

The chain links TRBV7-8 to TRBJ1-2; D is perhaps TRBD1 (6 bases). Germline loops: CDR1 SGHVS, CDR2 FQNEAQ. The V end lost 1 base, the J end lost 7 bases, and 22 bases lay between the germline ends. The CDR3 is 17 amino acids. CDR3 protein: CASSLVADRSGSSGYTF. The CDR3 bases are TGTGCCAGCAGCTTAGTCGCTGACAGGTCGGGCAGCTCTGGCTACACCTTC.

The J gene is TRBJ1-2, the V gene TRBV4-3, with 10 nucleotides matching TRBD1. This CDR3 comprises 19 residues. The trim removed 1 base at V and 4 bases at J, leaving 15 bases unmatched. The germline V gene encodes CDR1 LGHNA and CDR2 YSLEER. CDR3 nucleotides: TGCGCCAGCAGCCAAGGGGTTAATCCGGGACAGGGGAGAGGCTATGGCTACACCTTC. Translating it yields CASSQGVNPGQGRGYGYTF.

This clonotype was picked up a small number of times. The genes are TRBV6-5 and TRBJ1-6; D gene ambiguous. Germline V gene lookup returns CDR1 MNHEY and CDR2 SVGAGI. Trimming shortened V by 7 bases and J by 2 bases, and 12 bases separated the two germline ends. The CDR3 is made up of 15 amino acids. The CDR3 DNA sequence: TGTGCCAGCAAGACGGGGTTCCCCTATAATTCACCCCTCCACTTT. This encodes CASKTGFPYNSPLHF.

This clonotype was seen a handful of times. The chain has TRBV20-1 and TRBJ2-5, with unresolved D. CDR3 size: 14 residues. V was shortened by 1 base and J by 5 bases, with 14 bases between the two germline ends. Germline V CDR1 and CDR2: DFQATT, SNEGSKA (reference sequence). The CDR3 reads CSARAQYGRETQYF. The CDR3 DNA sequence: TGCAGTGCTAGAGCCCAGTATGGCCGGGAGACCCAGTACTTC.

This clonotype has a handful of counts. The chain is built from TRBV20-1 and TRBJ2-1; D is perhaps TRBD2 (6 bases). CDR1 DFQATT and CDR2 SNEGSKA come from the germline V gene (reference sequence). V lost 1 base, J lost 4 bases, and 14 bases lay in between. The length of the CDR3 is 15 residues. CDR3: CSARGGGGFYNEQFF. Written as DNA, the CDR3 is TGCAGTGCTAGAGGGGGTGGGGGGTTTTACAATGAGCAGTTCTTC.

This clonotype has just a few counts. The chain links TRBV27 to TRBJ2-1, with a possible D match to TRBD2 (5 bases). Germline CDR1 MNHEY, CDR2 SMNVEV (reference sequence). Trimming removed 5 bases at V and 1 base at J, with 12 bases between. The CDR3 totals 15 residues. The CDR3 DNA sequence: TGTGCCAGCAGTCCAACCCCGGGATCCTACAATGAGCAGTTCTTC. This encodes CASSPTPGSYNEQFF.

This clonotype was observed once. This chain uses TRBV28 with TRBJ2-3, with D perhaps assigned TRBD1 or TRBD2 (5 bases each). The V gene's germline CDR1 is MDHEN and CDR2 SYDVKM. V dropped 6 bases and J dropped 0 bases, with 13 bases sitting between them. The CDR3 contains 15 residues. The CDR3 is CASRTGTTSTDTQYF. CDR3 sequence (DNA): TGTGCCAGCAGGACCGGGACCACTAGCACAGATACGCAGTATTTT.

This clonotype has a handful of counts. The chain recombines TRBV7-9 with TRBJ1-5, with no clear D. Per the germline V gene, CDR1 is SEHNR and CDR2 is FQNEAQ (reference sequence). This CDR3 is built from 18 residues. V lost 2 bases and J 2 bases, leaving 19 bases between the germline ends. The CDR3 DNA is TGTGCCAGCAGCTTATCGTGGGCTGCCGGAAGGGGCAATCAGCCCCAGCATTTT. It yields the protein CASSLSWAAGRGNQPQHF.

This rearrangement joins TRBV29-1 to TRBJ1-2; D gene unclear. From germline, CDR1 is SQVTM and CDR2 ANQGSEA. This CDR3 has 12 residues. The V gene lost 7 bases and the J gene lost 0 bases, with 9 bases spanning the gap. The CDR3 DNA sequence: TGCAGCGCTGGAGCGTCTAACTATGGCTACACCTTC. Residues: CSAGASNYGYTF.

The J gene is TRBJ1-3, the V gene TRBV4-1; no definite D call. This CDR3 is 13 amino acids long. V shed 4 bases and J shed 3 bases, with 7 bases lying between them. Germline V CDR1 and CDR2: MGHRA, YSYEKL. This CDR3 reads CASSPSYGNTIYF. The DNA for the CDR3 is TGCGCCAGCAGCCCCAGCTATGGAAACACCATATATTTT.

This clonotype has more than one count but fewer than ten. The chain combines TRBV20-1 with TRBJ2-1; the match to TRBD2 covers 11 bases. Germline CDR1 reads DFQATT; CDR2 reads SNEGSKA (reference sequence). V gave up 0 bases and J gave up 5 bases; unmatched junction bases: 3. The CDR3 runs to 15 residues. The CDR3 DNA reads as TGCAGTGCTAGAGATCTTAGCGGGGGGGACAATGAGCAGTTCTTC. It is translated as CSARDLSGGDNEQFF.

The CDR3 bases are TGTGCCAGCAGCAAAACCGGGACAGGCTTCTACGAGCAGTACTTC. This sequence encodes CASSKTGTGFYEQYF. The chain couples TRBV27 to TRBJ2-7; 8 bases agree with TRBD1. This CDR3 contains 15 residues. V gave up 6 bases and J gave up 3 bases; unmatched junction bases: 10. The germline CDR1 and CDR2 sequences are MNHEY and SMNVEV (reference sequence).

This clonotype was observed once. This rearrangement joins TRBV6-6 to TRBJ1-5, with D possibly being TRBD1 (6 bases). Germline V gene data show CDR1 as MNHNY and CDR2 as SVGAGI (reference sequence). Trimming cost V 10 bases and J 2 bases, with 12 bases left between them. The CDR3 has 13 amino acids. The CDR3 sequence: CAICRGGNQPQHF. CDR3 nucleotide sequence: TGTGCCATCTGCAGGGGCGGCAATCAGCCCCAGCATTTT.

Many counts were recorded for this clonotype. The chain recombines TRBV11-2 with TRBJ1-1; unclear D gene. The V gene's germline CDR1 is SGHAT and CDR2 FQNNGV. V gave up 2 bases and J gave up 1 base, with 11 bases separating them. CDR3 length: 15 amino acids. The CDR3 region is CASSLNVFQNTEAFF. Here the CDR3 DNA reads TGTGCCAGCAGCTTAAACGTATTTCAGAACACTGAAGCTTTCTTT.

This clonotype came up many times. The chain links TRBV6-2 or TRBV6-3 to TRBJ2-1; D is ambiguous. The germline V gene encodes CDR1 MNHEY and CDR2 SVGEGT. The CDR3 covers 16 residues. V lost 0 bases and J 0 bases, leaving 9 bases between the germline ends. This CDR3 is CASSYSRRVSYNEQFF. The CDR3 coding sequence is TGTGCCAGCAGTTACTCGAGAAGGGTCTCCTACAATGAGCAGTTCTTC.

The genes are TRBV28 and TRBJ2-7, with D possibly being TRBD2 (5 bases). Germline-derived CDR1 and CDR2 are MDHEN and SYDVKM. Trimming stripped 6 bases from V and 3 bases from J, with 18 bases between. The CDR3 is 15 amino acids. DNA for the CDR3: TGTGCCAGCAGACTAAGCGGTGGGAAGCTCTACGAGCAGTACTTC. It is translated as CASRLSGGKLYEQYF.

The genes are TRBV19 and TRBJ1-5, with TRBD1 matching 8 bases. With 2 bases clipped from V and 3 bases from J, the junction kept 12 bases outside the gene matches. This CDR3 region has 18 residues. Per the germline V gene, CDR1 is LNHDA and CDR2 is SQIVND (reference sequence). CDR3 nucleotides: TGTGCCAGTAGTATATATTGGGGCCAGGGGGCTTACAATCAGCCCCAGCATTTT. Translating it yields CASSIYWGQGAYNQPQHF.

This sequence joins TRBV9 and TRBJ1-2; 8 bases fit TRBD1. From germline, CDR1 is SGDLS and CDR2 YYNGEE. CDR3 size: 14 residues. V trimming: 3 bases; J trimming: 12 bases; junction bases outside the gene matches: 13. CDR3 sequence reads: CASSENPGQARHTF. The CDR3 nucleotides are TGTGCCAGCAGCGAGAATCCGGGACAGGCTCGCCACACCTTC.

The V and J genes are TRBV12-3 or TRBV12-4 and TRBJ1-1; unclear D gene. This CDR3 comprises 17 residues. Trimming left V 3 bases short and J 0 bases short, with 17 bases between. The CDR3 region is CASSFTVREGLNTEAFF. CDR3 bases: TGTGCCAGCAGTTTTACAGTCCGAGAGGGCTTGAACACTGAAGCTTTCTTT.

This chain links TRBV5-1 with TRBJ1-1, with TRBD1 as a possible D gene (5 bases). The CDR3 has 14 amino acids. Trimming pared 3 bases from V and 4 bases from J, leaving 13 bases between. Germline V gives CDR1 SGHRS, CDR2 YFSETQ. CDR3 protein: CASSSRGVPTEAFF. The CDR3 nucleotides read TGCGCCAGCAGCTCGCGAGGGGTCCCCACTGAAGCTTTCTTT.

V usage is TRBV27 and J usage is TRBJ2-3, with 9 bases matching TRBD2. The CDR3 runs 14 residues. Unmatched junction bases numbered 3, after V lost 4 bases and J lost 4 bases. The germline gives CDR1 MNHEY, CDR2 SMNVEV (reference sequence). CDR3 nucleotides: TGTGCCAGCAGTTCTGCGGGGGGGCCAGATACGCAGTATTTT. This gives the protein CASSSAGGPDTQYF.